This is a list of T cell receptor beta chains from one sample in a study of blood T cell repertoires in COVID-19. The repertoire was sequenced with immunoSEQ multiplex PCR; TCRdb's copy has only in-frame clones and lacks some. The sample consists of just under 100,000 clones, about 82% of them appearing once. Input material: peripheral blood. These receptors all come from a woman between 55 and 75 years old in a cohort sampled during active or convalescent COVID-19. The conserved cysteine and the conserved F or W are not part of the CDR3 here. D genes are given only for firm matches.

V gene: TRBV7-9
J gene: TRBJ2-5
D gene: -
CDR3 protein: ASSLLPGWGRETQY

V gene: TRBV4-2
J gene: TRBJ2-2
D gene: TRBD2
CDR3 protein: ASSHPGGTSATGELF

V gene: TRBV4-1
J gene: TRBJ2-6
D gene: TRBD2
CDR3 protein: ASSYSGRENSGANVLT

V gene: TRBV15
J gene: TRBJ2-1
D gene: -
CDR3 protein: ATSRVRNEQF

V gene: TRBV24-1
J gene: TRBJ2-5
D gene: -
CDR3 protein: ATSAQGETQY

V gene: TRBV13
J gene: TRBJ2-3
D gene: TRBD2
CDR3 protein: ASSTRLAGVTDTQY

V gene: TRBV28
J gene: TRBJ1-5
D gene: TRBD1
CDR3 protein: ASSPRQGLIGNQPQH

V gene: TRBV30
J gene: TRBJ2-6
D gene: -
CDR3 protein: AWSTGTGGANVLT

V gene: TRBV19
J gene: TRBJ1-1
D gene: -
CDR3 protein: ASRSQGGNTEAF

V gene: TRBV5-1
J gene: TRBJ2-2
D gene: -
CDR3 protein: ASSLNANPGTGELF

V gene: TRBV28
J gene: TRBJ1-2
D gene: TRBD1
CDR3 protein: ASSLSTGGDYGYT

V gene: TRBV5-5
J gene: TRBJ1-1
D gene: TRBD1
CDR3 protein: ASSSLGTVAF

V gene: TRBV10-2
J gene: TRBJ1-1
D gene: TRBD1
CDR3 protein: ASTIQGKVVEAF

V gene: TRBV9
J gene: TRBJ2-2
D gene: TRBD2
CDR3 protein: ASSVAGGRNTGELF